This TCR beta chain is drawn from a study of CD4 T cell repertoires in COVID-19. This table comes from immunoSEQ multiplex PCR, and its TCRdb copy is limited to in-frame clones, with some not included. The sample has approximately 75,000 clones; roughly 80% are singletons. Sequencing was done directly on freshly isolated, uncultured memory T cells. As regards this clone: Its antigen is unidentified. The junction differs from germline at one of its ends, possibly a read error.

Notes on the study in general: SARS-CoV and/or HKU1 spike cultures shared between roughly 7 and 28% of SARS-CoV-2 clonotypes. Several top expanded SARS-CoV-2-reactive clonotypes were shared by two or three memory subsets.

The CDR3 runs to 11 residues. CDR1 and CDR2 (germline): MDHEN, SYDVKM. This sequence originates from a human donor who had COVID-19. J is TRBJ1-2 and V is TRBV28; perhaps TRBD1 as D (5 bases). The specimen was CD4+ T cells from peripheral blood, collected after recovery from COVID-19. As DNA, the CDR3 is TGTGCCAGCAGCCACTCCGCCGGGACCCAGTTC. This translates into CASSHSAGTQF.